The clone carrying this TCR beta chain has at least ten counts. The antigen is not known. The authors prepared the TCRbeta library with unique molecular identifiers. TCRdb re-called the PCR reads with MiXCR, one entry per CDR3 protein. The data contain roughly 52,000 distinct CDR3 sequences, 5.8% of them singletons. V dropped 7 bases and J dropped 4; count of bases not matched to a gene: 9. The CDR3 is 14 amino acids. The entry originates in a study of T-cell reconstitution after alpha-beta-depleted transplantation in children. Notes on the study in general: The authors attributed T-cell counts and diversity one year after transplant mostly to newly produced T cells. Several hundred graft clones that had expanded were reportedly the source of alpha-beta T cells about two months after transplant. The high TCRbeta diversity at day 60 in some patients came from surviving recipient T cells and thymic progenitors.

Sequences were derived from PBMCs, mostly from graft donor cells, sampled 60 days after TCRalphabeta/CD19-depleted stem cell transplant. The source of this sequence is a female patient younger than 10 who had a stem cell transplant for aplastic anemia, so the T cells may come from the graft donor. V and J are TRBV12-3 or TRBV12-4 and TRBJ1-1; 7 positions agree with TRBD1. The CDR3 DNA sequence: TGTGCCAGCATCATGACAGGGAGGAGCACTGAAGCTTTCTTT. It translates to CASIMTGRSTEAFF.